The entry below gives a single TCR beta chain sequence along with its context. This CDR3 is built from 11 residues. Germline V gene sequence: CDR1 GTSNPN, CDR2 SVGIG (reference sequence). V lost 4 bases and J lost 4, with 7 bases in between. Treatment indicated: 19 received Ad26.COV2.S at low or high dose, single or two shots; roughly five received placebo; per-sample allocation not given. All samples were drawn on day 63, counting from the first vaccine or placebo injection. The data belong to a study of Ad26.COV2.S vaccination and SARS-CoV-2 variants. The wider study: This donor came from the COV1001 trial of Ad26.COV2.S.

The table came from immunoSEQ multiplex PCR; TCRdb's copy has only in-frame clones and leaves some out. Of more than 400,000 clones in the sample, 90% were seen once. This chain joins TRBV30 and TRBJ2-5; the D is unclear. This TCR derives from a person aged 18-60 years who received the Ad26.COV2.S COVID-19 vaccine or a placebo. This sample comprised peripheral blood, obtained in a trial of Ad26.COV2.S vaccine versus placebo. The CDR3 DNA sequence: TGTGCCTGGAAGGGCGTAGAGACCCAGTACTTC. Translated, it gives CAWKGVETQYF.